This is a list of T cell receptor beta chains from one sample in a study of blood T cells in healthy people across ages. MiXCR, applied by TCRdb to the 5' RACE reads, yields one record per CDR3 protein. In the table there are approximately 800,000 distinct CDR3 sequences, around 34% of which are singletons. The sample comprised blood. These receptors were collected from a man between 18 and 29 years old in good health. Each CDR3 is given without its conserved first and last residue. The size entry is marked missing in some rows and otherwise reads once, few, many or a size class.

clone_size	v_call	j_call	cdr3_aa
NA	TRBV6-5	TRBJ2-6	ASTNSAGANVLT
NA	TRBV14	TRBJ1-1	ASSRGAGTGYDAF
NA	TRBV29-1	TRBJ2-7	SVYRDYEQY
NA	TRBV6-2/TRBV6-3	TRBJ2-7	ASSRLPGEQY
many	TRBV7-2	TRBJ1-2	ASSSGTPFPYGYT
few	TRBV15	TRBJ2-7	ATSRVRAGLLLSSYEQY
NA	TRBV7-9	TRBJ1-2	ASSGYVGTNYGYT
NA	TRBV4-1	TRBJ2-1	ASSQDPRNEQF
NA	TRBV20-1	TRBJ2-5	SANSGGWETQY
few	TRBV27	TRBJ2-6	ASGDAGANVLT
many	TRBV5-6	TRBJ2-1	ASSSGEGGYNEQF
many	TRBV12-3/TRBV12-4	TRBJ2-3	ASSSYRDTQY
NA	TRBV27	TRBJ2-3	ASSFDILGDTQY
NA	TRBV10-3	TRBJ2-3	AISDFGGNTDTQY
NA	TRBV28	TRBJ2-3	ASSAPEGGTQY
few	TRBV7-2	TRBJ2-2	ASSILAANTGELF
NA	TRBV29-1	TRBJ2-2	SVFERENTGELF
NA	TRBV20-1	TRBJ1-2	SARATGYASYT
NA	TRBV3-1	TRBJ2-7	ASSQVVGQAYEQY
NA	TRBV5-6	TRBJ2-1	ASSLAAWDRKKYNEQF
NA	TRBV20-1	TRBJ2-1	SAEGGTDEQF
NA	TRBV6-2/TRBV6-3	TRBJ2-5	ASSYGQTRQETQY
NA	TRBV11-1	TRBJ2-5	ASRALDSYVQY
NA	TRBV7-8	TRBJ2-1	ASSPRMGTSGGVYNEQF
NA	TRBV7-6	TRBJ2-4	ASSSGSGTGGPTAKNIQY
many	TRBV3-1	TRBJ1-1	ASSLAKNTEAF
NA	TRBV3-1	TRBJ2-3	ASSQVTSGVGTDTQY
NA	TRBV29-1	TRBJ2-1	SVLGGSYNGQF
NA	TRBV10-3	TRBJ2-3	AIRTPGRSEAQY
NA	TRBV6-6	TRBJ1-2	ASQTPGDYGYT
NA	TRBV12-3/TRBV12-4	TRBJ2-1	ASSRTGSPYNEQF
NA	TRBV10-3	TRBJ1-5	AISDRDTYSNQPQH
NA	TRBV7-8	TRBJ2-7	ASSSGLAGALFSYNEQY
many	TRBV5-6	TRBJ2-7	ASSDDREGQY
NA	TRBV7-6	TRBJ2-7	ASSHNNGEGNEQY
few	TRBV7-2	TRBJ1-3	ASSLARQGDTIY
few	TRBV20-1	NA	SARGGVPSYNEQY
few	TRBV7-2	TRBJ1-1	ASSLPTVSTEAF
once	TRBV20-1	TRBJ1-2	SARDRRGKGGYT
few	TRBV11-1	TRBJ2-3	ASSLAVGGSTDTQY
few	TRBV5-1	TRBJ1-5	ASSLGADSQPQH
NA	TRBV12-3/TRBV12-4	TRBJ1-2	ASSSTELANYGYT
NA	TRBV4-1	TRBJ2-1	ASRSSPLQNEQF
NA	TRBV5-1	TRBJ2-7	ASSDLAGASYEQY
NA	TRBV6-6	NA	ASSARERGETQY
few	TRBV5-5	TRBJ2-1	ASLRGEVNEQF
NA	TRBV12-3/TRBV12-4	TRBJ2-2	ASSISRGNTGELF
NA	TRBV7-6	TRBJ2-1	ASSLDGTGTYNEQF
few	TRBV2	TRBJ2-7	ASSEEDRGSYEQY
many	TRBV24-1	TRBJ2-3	ATSDSRQGYTDTQY
NA	TRBV12-3/TRBV12-4	TRBJ2-7	ASRAPGGGYSYEQY
NA	TRBV19	TRBJ1-1	ASAPTGRTEAF
many	TRBV29-1	TRBJ2-1	SVGPYGRGNNEQF
NA	TRBV5-6	TRBJ1-5	ASSYLSGNQPQH
NA	TRBV29-1	TRBJ1-1	SVEGVPRGTEAF
few	TRBV19	TRBJ1-1	ASRSGMNTEAF